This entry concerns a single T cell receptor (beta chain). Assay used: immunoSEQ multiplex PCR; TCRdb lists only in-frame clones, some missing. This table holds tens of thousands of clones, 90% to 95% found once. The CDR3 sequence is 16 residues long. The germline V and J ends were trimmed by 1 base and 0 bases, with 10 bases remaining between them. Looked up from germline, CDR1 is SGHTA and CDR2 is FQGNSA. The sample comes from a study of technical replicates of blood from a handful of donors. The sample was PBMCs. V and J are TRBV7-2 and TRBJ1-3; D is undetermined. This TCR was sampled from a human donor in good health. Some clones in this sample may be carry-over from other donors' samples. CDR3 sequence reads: CASSLGVVASGNTIYF. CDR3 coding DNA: TGTGCCAGCAGCTTAGGAGTGGTCGCCTCTGGAAACACCATATATTTT.